The rows below give T cell receptor beta chains drawn from one sample of a study of T cells after yellow fever vaccination. Via MiXCR, TCRdb re-called the 5' RACE reads, giving one row per CDR3 protein. The table lists fewer than 450,000 distinct CDR3 sequences, 3% to 4.5% of them singletons. The specimen comprised PBMCs, sampled 5 days after the yellow fever booster vaccination. These receptors were collected from a man younger than 30 who received the YFV17D yellow fever vaccine. Both conserved end residues are part of each CDR3. A D gene is named only where the DNA matches it firmly. Part of the rows lack a size; the others show once, few, many or a class for expanded clones.

d_call j_call clone_size v_call cdr3_nt cdr3_aa
. TRBJ2-7 many TRBV24-1 TGTGCCACCAGTGATCCACACGAGGCCCGTGGACGAGGCGGCAGGCTCGAGCAGTACTTC CATSDPHEARGRGGRLEQYF
. TRBJ1-2 . TRBV7-9 TGTGCCAGCAGCTTAGACGGACCGTTCGGGGGCTACACCTTC CASSLDGPFGGYTF
TRBD1 TRBJ1-4 many TRBV5-1 TGCGCCAGCAGCCAGGGGGCCACTAATGAAAAACTGTTTTTT CASSQGATNEKLFF
TRBD1 TRBJ1-2 . TRBV5-1 TGCGCCAGCAGGGCGGACAGGACCCTCACCGGCTACACCTTC CASRADRTLTGYTF
. TRBJ1-2 . TRBV14 TGTGCCAGCAGCCAAGTCAGGGCGGGGGGCTACACCTTC CASSQVRAGGYTF
. TRBJ2-2 few TRBV20-1 TGCAGTGCTAGGGGGGGCGCCGGGGAGCTGTTTTTT CSARGGAGELFF
. TRBJ1-6 many TRBV5-6 TGTGCCAGCGCCCGCAAGGGAAGGAATAATTCACCCCTCCACTTT CASARKGRNNSPLHF
. TRBJ2-2 many TRBV5-1 TGCGCCAGCAGCTTGGCCTGGACCAACACCGGGGAGCTGTTTTTT CASSLAWTNTGELFF
. TRBJ1-2 . TRBV6-5 TGTGCCAGCAGTTACTCATCCGGGAGTAGTCATGGCTACACCTTC CASSYSSGSSHGYTF
. TRBJ2-7 many TRBV10-3 TGTGCCATCAGTGAGTCATCAACAGGGCGGACCTACGAGCAGTACTTC CAISESSTGRTYEQYF
. TRBJ2-3 few TRBV10-3 TGTGCCATCAGTGATTTGCCAGATACGCAGTATTTT CAISDLPDTQYF
. TRBJ2-2 . TRBV4-3 TGCGCCAGCAGCCAAGATCGTGCAGAGTCCGGGGAGCTGTTTTTT CASSQDRAESGELFF
TRBD1 TRBJ2-3 . TRBV5-6 TGTGCCAGCAGCTTTCTCGAGACAGGGGGGCCAGATACGCAGTATTTT CASSFLETGGPDTQYF
. TRBJ2-5 few TRBV6-6 TGTGCCAGCCGTTTTGGCGGCGGGGGCGGAGAGACCCAGTACTTC CASRFGGGGGETQYF
. TRBJ1-4 few TRBV19 TGTGCCAGTAGTATGCAGGCAACTAATGAAAAACTGTTTTTT CASSMQATNEKLFF
. TRBJ2-5 few TRBV19 TGTGCCAGTAGTATAGGGGTGAACCAAGAGACCCAGTACTTC CASSIGVNQETQYF
. TRBJ2-3 . TRBV6-2/TRBV6-3 TGTGCCAGCAGTTCAAAGGTCAGATTCCCGACAGATACGCAGTATTTT CASSSKVRFPTDTQYF
TRBD1 TRBJ2-1 many TRBV7-9 TGTGCCAGCAGCAGTGGACAGGGTTTTGATGAGCAGTTCTTC CASSSGQGFDEQFF
. TRBJ2-7 many TRBV18 TGTGCCAGCTCACCGGTCAGTACGACCTACGAGCAGTACTTC CASSPVSTTYEQYF
. TRBJ2-5 . TRBV9 TGTGCCAGCAGCGTTTGGGGGTCCGAGACCCAGTACTTC CASSVWGSETQYF
. TRBJ1-5 many TRBV15 TGTGCCACCGGAAGGAATAGCAATCAGCCCCAGCATTTT CATGRNSNQPQHF
. TRBJ2-1 . TRBV27 TGTGCCAGCACCGGGATAGCCTGGGGCAATGAGCAGTTCTTC CASTGIAWGNEQFF
. TRBJ2-3 many TRBV28 TGTGCCAGCAGTCCCCGGACAGACACAGATACGCAGTATTTT CASSPRTDTDTQYF
. TRBJ1-1 . TRBV20-1 TGCAGTGCTAGGTCTTGGGGAGACGGAACTGAAGCTTTCTTT CSARSWGDGTEAFF
. TRBJ2-5 . TRBV4-3 TGCGCCAGCAGCCAAGGCCGGCCCGGGGAAGAGACCCAGTACTTC CASSQGRPGEETQYF
. TRBJ1-5 few TRBV6-2/TRBV6-3 TGTGCCAGCAGAGAATGGGGGCGGGAGCCCCAGCATTTT CASREWGREPQHF
. TRBJ1-2 few TRBV3-1 TGTGCCAGCAGCCAGGTCCGGGGGTCGGGTAACTATGGCTACACCTTC CASSQVRGSGNYGYTF
. TRBJ2-7 few TRBV25-1 TGTGCCAGCAGTGAATTTTTAGGGGCCTACGAGCAGTACTTC CASSEFLGAYEQYF
. TRBJ2-5 many TRBV4-3 TGCGCCAGCAGCCAAGACCCCTTGGCTCGGGAGACCCAGTACTTC CASSQDPLARETQYF
TRBD2 TRBJ2-2 . TRBV11-2 TGTGCCAGCAGCTCACAACTAGCGGGGGGAGTCGGGGAGCTGTTTTTT CASSSQLAGGVGELFF
. TRBJ1-1 . TRBV27 TGTGCCAGCAGTCAATACCGGGACCGTCACACTGAAGCTTTCTTT CASSQYRDRHTEAFF
. TRBJ2-7 few TRBV27 TGTGCCAGCAGTGTGACGGGGTACGAGCAGTACTTC CASSVTGYEQYF
. TRBJ1-2 many TRBV7-9 TGTGCCAGCAGCGAATCGGAGCGGGGGGCACCCTATGGCTACACCTTC CASSESERGAPYGYTF
. TRBJ1-6 . TRBV2 TGTGCCAGCAGGGGAAATTCACCCCTCCACTTT CASRGNSPLHF
. TRBJ2-5 . TRBV30 TGTGCCTGGAGTGTAGGAGGGGCCGAAGAGACCCAGTACTTC CAWSVGGAEETQYF
. TRBJ2-7 few TRBV20-1 TGCAGTGCTAGTTTACGCCAGGACTACGAGCAGTACTTC CSASLRQDYEQYF
. TRBJ2-5 . TRBV7-2 TGTGCCAGCAGCTGGGGGGCAGAGCAAGAGACCCAGTACTTC CASSWGAEQETQYF
. TRBJ2-1 . TRBV4-2 TGTGCCAGCAGCCAAGATTGGCGGGGAGGCTACAATGAGCAGTTCTTC CASSQDWRGGYNEQFF
TRBD1 TRBJ1-1 few TRBV5-1 TGCGCCAGCGGCGGGGGGACAGGGAGGACTGAAGCTTTCTTT CASGGGTGRTEAFF
. TRBJ1-1 few TRBV5-1 TGCGCCAGCAGCTTGGGAGGTTTCGGCACTGAAGCTTTCTTT CASSLGGFGTEAFF
TRBD1 TRBJ2-1 few TRBV7-3 TGTGCCAGCAGCTCACAGGGGCCCTACAATGAGCAGTTCTTC CASSSQGPYNEQFF
TRBD1 TRBJ2-3 few TRBV24-1 TGTGCCACCAGTGATCCCGCCGGGACAGGGGTGGGAGATACGCAGTATTTT CATSDPAGTGVGDTQYF
. TRBJ2-6 . TRBV25-1 TGTGCCAGCAGTGATACAGGGACGGGGGCCAACGTCCTGACTTTC CASSDTGTGANVLTF
TRBD1 TRBJ1-4 many TRBV5-1 TGCGCCAGCAGCTTCGAGGGACAGGGGCGGGAAAAACTGTTTTTT CASSFEGQGREKLFF
TRBD1 TRBJ2-5 many TRBV6-2/TRBV6-3 TGTGCCAGCAGTGTGCAGGGGGTGCGAGAGACCCAGTACTTC CASSVQGVRETQYF
TRBD1 TRBJ1-2 . TRBV6-2/TRBV6-3 TGTGCCAGTGCTCCATTCCAGGGGGCTGACTATGGCTACACCTTC CASAPFQGADYGYTF
. TRBJ1-5 . TRBV13 TGTGCCAGCAGCTTAGGCCCGGATAGCAATCAGCCCCAGCATTTT CASSLGPDSNQPQHF
TRBD1 TRBJ1-6 few TRBV4-2 TGTGCCAGCAGCCAAGAAAGTGTAGGACAGGGAAACAATTCACCCCTCCACTTT CASSQESVGQGNNSPLHF